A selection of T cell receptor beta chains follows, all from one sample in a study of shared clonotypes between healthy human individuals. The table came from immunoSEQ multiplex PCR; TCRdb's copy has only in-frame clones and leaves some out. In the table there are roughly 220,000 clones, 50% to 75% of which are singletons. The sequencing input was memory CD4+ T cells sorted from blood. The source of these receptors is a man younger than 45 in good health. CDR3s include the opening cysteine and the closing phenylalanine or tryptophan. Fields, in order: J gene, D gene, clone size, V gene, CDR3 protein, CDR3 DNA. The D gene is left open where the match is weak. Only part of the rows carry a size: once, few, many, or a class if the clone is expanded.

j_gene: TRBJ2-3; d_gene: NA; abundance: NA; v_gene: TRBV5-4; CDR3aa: CASSLAGDQRDTQYF; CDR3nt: TGTGCCAGCAGCTTGGCCGGGGATCAGAGGGATACGCAGTATTTT
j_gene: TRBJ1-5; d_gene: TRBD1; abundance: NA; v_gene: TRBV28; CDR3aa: CASSSLGQGEFQPQHF; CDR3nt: TGTGCCAGCAGTTCCTTAGGACAGGGGGAATTTCAGCCCCAGCATTTT
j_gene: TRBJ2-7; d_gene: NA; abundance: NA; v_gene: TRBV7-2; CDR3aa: CASSLLSRYEQYF; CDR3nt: TGTGCCAGCAGCTTGTTGAGTAGGTACGAGCAGTACTTC
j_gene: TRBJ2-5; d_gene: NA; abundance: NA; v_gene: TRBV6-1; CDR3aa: CASSAETRETQYF; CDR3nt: TGTGCCAGCTCGGCGGAGACGAGAGAGACCCAGTACTTC
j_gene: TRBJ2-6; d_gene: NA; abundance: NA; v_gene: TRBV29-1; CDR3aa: CSVAGGSGANVLTF; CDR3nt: TGCAGCGTGGCTGGAGGGTCTGGGGCCAACGTCCTGACTTTC
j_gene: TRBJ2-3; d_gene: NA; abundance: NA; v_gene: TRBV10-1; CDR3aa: CASSVANTDTQYF; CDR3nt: TGCGCCAGCAGTGTAGCCAACACAGATACGCAGTATTTT
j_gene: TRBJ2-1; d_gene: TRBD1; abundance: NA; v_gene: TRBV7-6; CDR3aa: CASSARDRVNEQFF; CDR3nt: TGTGCCAGCAGTGCCCGGGACAGGGTAAATGAGCAGTTCTTC
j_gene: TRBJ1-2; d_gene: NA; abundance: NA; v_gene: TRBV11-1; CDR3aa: CASSPNGVVNYGYTF; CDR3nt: TGTGCCAGCAGCCCAAACGGGGTTGTGAACTATGGCTACACCTTC
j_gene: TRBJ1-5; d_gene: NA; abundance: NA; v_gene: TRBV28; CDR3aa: CARRVPSQPQHF; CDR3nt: TGTGCCAGAAGGGTCCCTTCCCAGCCCCAGCATTTT
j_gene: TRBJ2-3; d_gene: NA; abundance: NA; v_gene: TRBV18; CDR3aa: CASSPSNTDTQYF; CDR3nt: TGTGCCAGCTCACCTTCAAACACAGATACGCAGTATTTT
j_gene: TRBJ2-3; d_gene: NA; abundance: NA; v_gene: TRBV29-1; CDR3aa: CSAVRGRTDTQYF; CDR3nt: TGCAGCGCTGTGAGGGGACGCACAGATACGCAGTATTTT
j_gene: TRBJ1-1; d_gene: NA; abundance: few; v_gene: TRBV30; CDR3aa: CAWGEGWGNTEAFF; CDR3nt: TGTGCCTGGGGAGAGGGTTGGGGGAACACTGAAGCTTTCTTT
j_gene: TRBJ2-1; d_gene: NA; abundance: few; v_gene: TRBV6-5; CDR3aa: CASRDSQLSYNEQFF; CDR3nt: TGTGCCAGCAGGGACTCGCAACTTTCCTACAATGAGCAGTTCTTC
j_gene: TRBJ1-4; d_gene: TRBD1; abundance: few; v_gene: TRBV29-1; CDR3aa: CSVQQGDTLKLFF; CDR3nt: TGCAGCGTACAACAGGGGGATACTCTCAAACTGTTTTTT
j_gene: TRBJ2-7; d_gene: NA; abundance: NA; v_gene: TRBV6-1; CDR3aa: CASNFDGAYEQYF; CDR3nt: TGTGCCAGCAACTTCGACGGAGCCTACGAGCAGTACTTC
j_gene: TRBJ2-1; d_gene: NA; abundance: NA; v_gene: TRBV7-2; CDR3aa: CASSLDRGPSPFF; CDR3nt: TGTGCCAGCAGCTTAGATCGGGGCCCTTCGCCGTTCTTC
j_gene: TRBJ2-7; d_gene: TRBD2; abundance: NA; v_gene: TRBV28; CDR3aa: CASSEGLAGVSYEQYF; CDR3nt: TGTGCCAGCAGCGAGGGACTAGCGGGAGTCTCCTACGAGCAGTACTTC
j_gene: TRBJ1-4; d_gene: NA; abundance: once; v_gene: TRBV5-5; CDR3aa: CASSLGAGTINEKLFF; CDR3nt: TGTGCCAGCAGCTTGGGGGCCGGGACGATTAATGAAAAACTGTTTTTT
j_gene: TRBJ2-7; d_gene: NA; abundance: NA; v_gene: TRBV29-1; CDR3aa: CSVRGASYEQYF; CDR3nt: TGCAGCGTTCGGGGGGCAAGCTACGAGCAGTACTTC
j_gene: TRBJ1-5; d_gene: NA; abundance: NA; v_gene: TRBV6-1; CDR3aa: CASQLGGEPQHF; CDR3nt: TGTGCCAGCCAACTCGGGGGTGAGCCCCAGCATTTT
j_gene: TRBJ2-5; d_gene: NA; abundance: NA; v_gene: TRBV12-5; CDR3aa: CASGWGPGETQYF; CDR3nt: TGTGCTAGTGGTTGGGGGCCGGGAGAGACCCAGTACTTC
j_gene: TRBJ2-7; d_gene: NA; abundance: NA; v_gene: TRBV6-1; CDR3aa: CASLQTYEQYF; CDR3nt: TGTGCCAGCCTCCAGACCTACGAGCAGTACTTC
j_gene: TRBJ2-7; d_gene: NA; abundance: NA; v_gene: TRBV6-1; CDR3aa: CASTGTKVYEQYF; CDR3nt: TGTGCCAGCACCGGGACGAAGGTCTACGAGCAGTACTTC
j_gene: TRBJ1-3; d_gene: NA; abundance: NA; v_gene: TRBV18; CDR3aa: CASSGSFGGGNTIYF; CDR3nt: TGTGCCAGCTCAGGCTCTTTCGGTGGAGGAAACACCATATATTTT
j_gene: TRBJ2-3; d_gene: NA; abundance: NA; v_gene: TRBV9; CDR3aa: CASSIQGGRTDTQYF; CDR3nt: TGTGCCAGTTCAATCCAAGGGGGAAGAACAGATACGCAGTATTTT
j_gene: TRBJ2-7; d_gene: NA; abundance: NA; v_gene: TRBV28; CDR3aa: CASSLQGAYEQYF; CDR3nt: TGTGCCAGCAGTTTGCAGGGCGCCTACGAGCAGTACTTC
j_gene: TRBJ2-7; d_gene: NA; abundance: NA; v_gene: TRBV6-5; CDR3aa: CASKGQAYEQYF; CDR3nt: TGTGCCAGCAAAGGACAAGCCTACGAGCAGTACTTC
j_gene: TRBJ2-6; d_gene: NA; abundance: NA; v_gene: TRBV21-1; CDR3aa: CASSSRTEESSGANVLTF; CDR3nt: TGTGCCAGCAGCTCGCGGACAGAGGAAAGCTCTGGGGCCAACGTCCTGACTTTC
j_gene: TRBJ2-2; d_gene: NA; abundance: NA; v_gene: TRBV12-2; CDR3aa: CASRLKRGLAGCTGELFF; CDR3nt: TGTGCAAGTCGCTTAAAAAGGGGACTGGCAGGCTGCACCGGGGAGCTGTTTTTT
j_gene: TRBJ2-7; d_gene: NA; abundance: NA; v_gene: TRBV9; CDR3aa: CASSVGSPAGNYEQYF; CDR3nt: TGTGCCAGCAGCGTAGGGTCTCCGGCAGGGAACTACGAGCAGTACTTC
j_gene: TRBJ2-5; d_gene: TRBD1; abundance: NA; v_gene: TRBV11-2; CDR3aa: CASSPAGDRGETQYF; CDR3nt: TGTGCCAGCAGCCCCGCGGGAGACAGGGGGGAGACCCAGTACTTC
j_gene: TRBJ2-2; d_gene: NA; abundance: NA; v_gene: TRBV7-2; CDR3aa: CASSLASGSQFFGELFF; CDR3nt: TGTGCCAGCAGCTTAGCATCGGGATCCCAATTCTTCGGGGAGCTGTTTTTT
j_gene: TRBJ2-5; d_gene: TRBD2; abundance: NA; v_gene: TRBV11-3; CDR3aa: CASSDSGRGGETQYF; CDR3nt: TGTGCCAGCAGCGATAGCGGGAGAGGGGGAGAGACCCAGTACTTC
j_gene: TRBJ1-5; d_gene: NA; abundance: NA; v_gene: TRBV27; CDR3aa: CASSSRRGPGNQPQHF; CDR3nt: TGTGCCAGCAGCAGCCGCCGTGGACCTGGCAATCAGCCCCAGCATTTT
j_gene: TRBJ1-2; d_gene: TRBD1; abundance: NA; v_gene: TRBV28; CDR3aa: CASQTGVRHYGYTF; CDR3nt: TGTGCCAGCCAGACAGGGGTTAGGCACTATGGCTACACCTTC
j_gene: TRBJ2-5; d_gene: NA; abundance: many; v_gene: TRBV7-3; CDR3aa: CASSLREGGTQYF; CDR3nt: TGTGCCAGCAGCTTAAGAGAGGGGGGGACCCAGTACTTC
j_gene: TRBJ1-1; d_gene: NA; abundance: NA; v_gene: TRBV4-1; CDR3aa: CASSQEKGRGTEAFF; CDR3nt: TGCGCCAGCAGCCAAGAAAAGGGACGGGGGACTGAAGCTTTCTTT
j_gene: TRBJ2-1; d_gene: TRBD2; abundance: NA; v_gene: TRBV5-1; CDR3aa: CATALGNLAGGPREQFF; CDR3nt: TGCGCCACCGCCCTTGGAAACTTAGCGGGAGGGCCCCGTGAGCAGTTCTTC
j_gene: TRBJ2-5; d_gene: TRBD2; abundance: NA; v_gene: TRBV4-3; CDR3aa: CASSQVRGGGLGTQYF; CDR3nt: TGCGCCAGCAGCCAAGTCCGTGGGGGGGGTTTAGGGACCCAGTACTTC
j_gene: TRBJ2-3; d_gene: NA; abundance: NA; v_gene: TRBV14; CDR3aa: CASSQDLTDTQYF; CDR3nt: TGTGCCAGCAGCCAAGATTTGACAGATACGCAGTATTTT
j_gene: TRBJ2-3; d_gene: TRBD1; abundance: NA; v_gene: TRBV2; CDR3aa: CASSEGQGDTQYF; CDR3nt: TGTGCCAGCAGTGAGGGACAGGGAGATACGCAGTATTTT